This TCR beta chain appears in the sequencing data of a study of OX40 agonist ivuxolimab in advanced cancers. With regard to the full study: Ivuxolimab was a fully human IgG2 agonistic monoclonal antibody targeting the costimulatory receptor OX40 (CD134). Intravenous ivuxolimab was administered to patients every 2 weeks at six dose levels: 0.01, 0.1, 0.3, 1.5, 3 and 10 mg/kg. Of the approximately 50 patients in dose escalation, approximately 20 had hepatocellular carcinoma, some 15 had melanoma, 9 had renal cell carcinoma and 9 had head and neck cancer. A male proportion of nearly 85% and a mean age of 60 years, ranging from 23 to 79, were recorded for the dose-escalation cohort. Prior anti-PD-1, anti-PD-L1 or anti-CTLA-4 therapy was permitted, and checkpoint inhibitors had been received by around 39% of dose-escalation patients. Three dose-escalation patients achieved partial responses, one with hepatocellular carcinoma and two with cutaneous melanoma. Peripheral TCRbeta sequencing aimed to test whether ivuxolimab altered TCR sequence diversity and caused clonal T-cell expansion. The paper reports the monotherapy dose-escalation portion (N ≈ 50 patients) of the phase I ivuxolimab trial.

This clone was detected a few times. No antigen is known for it. No much larger clone is present one base from it, and per-base qualities are unavailable. To sequence the TCRbeta CDR3 region, genomic DNA was isolated from the sorted cells. The immunoSEQ Assay was used to sequence the TCRbeta CDR3 regions. TCRdb re-hosts the immuneACCESS table, in-frame sequences only. Its copies lack some clones; in the studies checked, an unresolved V gene accounts for under half of them, and the cause for the rest is not known. The sample profile shows roughly 28,000 clones; 75% to 85% of them were found once. The ten most abundant clones make up roughly 14% of the sample. The V end loses 5 bases and the J end loses 0 bases, and a stretch of 14 bases separates them. There are 16 amino acids in the CDR3, from cysteine to phenylalanine inclusive. The read is trimmed to its CDR3 DNA, 48 bases read in frame from base 1. CDR1 is given as SSHAT and CDR2 as FNYEAQ, both from the germline V gene (reference sequence).

Study-wide conclusions, independent of this receptor: At doses of 0.1 to 3.0 mg/kg, clonal expansion of both CD4+ and CD8+ T cells in blood was seen between baseline and week 6. Low levels of normalized T-cell clonal expansion were also seen in some patients who did not respond. The antigen specificity of the peripheral T cells that underwent clonal expansion was not determined. After ivuxolimab, more expanded clones were found on average in CD8+ T cells than in CD4+ T cells. In the 0.1-3.0 mg/kg groups, partial responders had among the lowest normalized peripheral clonal expansion, particularly in CD8+ T cells.

Patients with a history of autoimmune disease or receiving systemic immunosuppression were excluded from the trial. Peripheral blood for TCR sequencing was collected from all dose cohorts at baseline, on cycle 4 day 1, and on cycle 7 day 1. Samples were obtained from an open-label, multicenter, first-in-human phase I dose-escalation trial of ivuxolimab. Adults with locally advanced or metastatic melanoma, renal cell, hepatocellular, or head and neck squamous cell carcinoma were enrolled in the trial. Before TCR sequencing, CD4+ T cells and CD8+ T cells from peripheral blood were sorted into separate populations.

This receptor was taken from an adult with an advanced solid tumor such as melanoma, head and neck, liver or kidney cancer. Specimen: CD4+ or CD8+ T cells sorted from blood, collected in a trial of the OX40 agonist ivuxolimab. The chain joins TRBV7-7 to TRBJ2-1; the D segment cannot be called with confidence. Here is the DNA: TGTGCCAGCAGCCCCCATTGGGATGACTCCTACAATGAGCAGTTCTTC. The resulting protein is CASSPHWDDSYNEQFF.